Listed below are T cell receptor beta chains from one sample, sequenced in a study of Ad26.COV2.S vaccination and SARS-CoV-2 variants. Profiled with immunoSEQ multiplex PCR; TCRdb holds only in-frame clones, not every one. The sample carries roughly 330,000 clones, 90% recorded once. The material sequenced was peripheral blood, taken in a trial of Ad26.COV2.S vaccine versus placebo. These receptor sequences come from a person aged 18-60 years who received the Ad26.COV2.S COVID-19 vaccine or a placebo. Both conserved end residues are part of each CDR3. D genes are given only for firm matches. Expanded clones are given a class, and other clones once, few, many or no size at all.

d_call	clone_size	j_call	v_call	cdr3_nt	cdr3_aa
NA	NA	TRBJ2-5	TRBV5-6	TGTGCCAGCAGCTACTGGGGGCGAGGTGCGACCCAGTACTTC	CASSYWGRGATQYF
TRBD1	NA	TRBJ1-2	TRBV28	TGTGCCAGCAGTAACCTTTGGACAGGGGAAGGGGTCACCTTC	CASSNLWTGEGVTF
TRBD1	few	TRBJ1-1	TRBV4-1	TGCGCCAGCAGAAGGACAGGTATGAACACTGAAGCTTTCTTT	CASRRTGMNTEAFF
NA	NA	TRBJ1-1	TRBV3-1/TRBV3-2	TGTGCCAGCAGCCAAGTTCCCAGGGACACTGAAGCTTTCTTT	CASSQVPRDTEAFF
NA	NA	TRBJ2-1	TRBV21-1	TGTGCCAGCAGCAAAGGGGACAAGCCGGGAGCGGAGAATGAGCAGTTCTTC	CASSKGDKPGAENEQFF
NA	NA	TRBJ2-1	TRBV27	TGTGCCATCCGACACGGCAATGAGCAGTTCTTC	CAIRHGNEQFF
NA	NA	TRBJ1-2	TRBV27	TGTGCCAGCAGTTTATCGTCGCGCAGGGGCTACACCTTC	CASSLSSRRGYTF
NA	NA	TRBJ1-1	TRBV4-2	TGTGCCAGCAGCCAAACGGGGGGATGGGAAGCTTTCTTT	CASSQTGGWEAFF
NA	NA	TRBJ1-1	TRBV19	TGTGCCAGTAGTATAGGAGGGGGGCGGACTGAAGCTTTCTTT	CASSIGGGRTEAFF
NA	NA	TRBJ1-1	TRBV6-2/TRBV6-3	TGTGCCAGCAGTGCACGTGGGGGACGTGAAGCTTTCTTT	CASSARGGREAFF
TRBD1	NA	TRBJ1-6	TRBV18	TGTGCCAGCTCACAGCTAACATCCAGGGGGGGTTCACCCCTCCACTTT	CASSQLTSRGGSPLHF
NA	few	TRBJ1-2	TRBV11-2	TGTGCCAGCAGCCCCAGCGGGGCTGGGCATGGCGGAGGGTATGGCTACACCTTC	CASSPSGAGHGGGYGYTF
NA	NA	TRBJ1-3	TRBV6-5	TGTGCCAGCAGTTACTCGAGAACTGGAAACACCATATATTTT	CASSYSRTGNTIYF
NA	NA	TRBJ2-3	TRBV11-2	TGTGCCAGCAGCTCGCCCTACACAGATACGCAGTATTTT	CASSSPYTDTQYF
TRBD1	NA	TRBJ1-1	TRBV4-3	TGCGCCAGCAGCCAAATAGGGGGCTTGGGGAACACTGAAGCTTTCTTT	CASSQIGGLGNTEAFF
NA	NA	TRBJ1-1	TRBV3-1/TRBV3-2	TGTGCCAGCAGCCAAGATGGCCTCGGGATCGAAGCTTTCTTT	CASSQDGLGIEAFF
NA	NA	TRBJ1-2	TRBV6-6	TGTGCCAGCAGATATACGGGGGAGGGCGGCTACACCTTC	CASRYTGEGGYTF
NA	NA	TRBJ2-3	TRBV5-4	TGTGCCAGCAGCTTGGCCGGGGAGTTGGGGCCCACAGATACGCAGTATTTT	CASSLAGELGPTDTQYF
NA	NA	TRBJ1-1	TRBV7-9	TGTGCCAGCACCCTCTTGGGCCTGCAGAGGCTGAACACTGAAGCTTTCTTT	CASTLLGLQRLNTEAFF
NA	NA	TRBJ1-6	TRBV3-1/TRBV3-2	TGTGCCAGCAGCCAAGAAGCGTTTCACTATAATTCACCCCTCCACTTT	CASSQEAFHYNSPLHF
TRBD2	once	TRBJ2-3	TRBV7-2	TGTGCCAGCAGCTTAGCGAATAGCGGGGGGACTCACACAGATACGCAGTATTTT	CASSLANSGGTHTDTQYF
TRBD2	NA	TRBJ2-1	TRBV15	TGTGCCACCAGCAGAGATCGTAGCGGGGGCTACAATGAGCAGTTCTTC	CATSRDRSGGYNEQFF
NA	NA	TRBJ1-2	TRBV10-3	TGTGCCATCAGGTCGATGCGGGAGGGCTATGGCTACACCTTC	CAIRSMREGYGYTF
NA	NA	TRBJ1-2	TRBV29-1	TGCAGCGTTGAACCACAGGGTTCGAACTATGGCTACACCTTC	CSVEPQGSNYGYTF
NA	NA	TRBJ2-5	TRBV9	TGTGCCAGCAGCGTAGGTCCCGGCAGGGTAGAGACCCAGTACTTC	CASSVGPGRVETQYF
NA	NA	TRBJ1-1	TRBV7-7	TGTGCCAGCAGCTCCTTGACAGACATGAACACTGAAGCTTTCTTT	CASSSLTDMNTEAFF
NA	NA	TRBJ1-5	TRBV28	TGTGCCAGCAGTTTATTCGGGGGTAGTAAACTCGGGTTGGGGAATCAGCCCCAGCATTTT	CASSLFGGSKLGLGNQPQHF
NA	once	TRBJ1-1	TRBV11-1	TGTGCCAGCAGCTTAGTAACGGTGAACACTGAAGCTTTCTTT	CASSLVTVNTEAFF
NA	once	TRBJ2-4	TRBV9	TGTGCCAGCAGCGGGGCCAAAAACATTCAGTACTTC	CASSGAKNIQYF
NA	NA	TRBJ2-3	TRBV21-1	TGTGCCAGCGCGCTGAGGGCGGGAGGCGACACAGATACGCAGTATTTT	CASALRAGGDTDTQYF
TRBD2	NA	TRBJ2-3	TRBV7-2	TGTGCCAGCAGCTCCGAGCGGGGGGGGTGGACAGATACGCAGTATTTT	CASSSERGGWTDTQYF
NA	NA	TRBJ1-2	TRBV7-3	TGTGCCAGCAGCCCCACCCCGGGGGGAGATCCCTATGGCTACACCTTC	CASSPTPGGDPYGYTF
NA	NA	TRBJ2-3	TRBV13	TGTGCCAGCAGCCCCCGCCAGAGCACAGATACGCAGTATTTT	CASSPRQSTDTQYF
NA	NA	TRBJ2-3	TRBV4-1	TGCGCCAGCCAAACCCGATACAGCACAGATACGCAGTATTTT	CASQTRYSTDTQYF
NA	NA	TRBJ2-5	TRBV10-2	TGCGCCAGCAGGGGACTTCAAGAGACCCAGTACTTC	CASRGLQETQYF
NA	NA	TRBJ1-2	TRBV5-6	TGTGCCAGCACCATAGGTGTTGGCTACACCTTC	CASTIGVGYTF
NA	NA	TRBJ1-5	TRBV11-2	TGTGCCAGCAGCCGACTAAATGGAAATCAGCCCCAGCATTTT	CASSRLNGNQPQHF
NA	NA	TRBJ2-1	TRBV5-8	TGTGCCAGCAGCTTCCCTGGCTCGGGGCAGTTCTTC	CASSFPGSGQFF